Described below is a single T cell receptor beta chain sequence and its context. Its antigen is still unknown. The CDR3 length is 16 residues. Unmatched junction bases numbered 10, after V lost 1 base and J lost 10 bases. Germline loops: CDR1 SGDLS, CDR2 YYNGEE. This record belongs to a study of brain T cells in children with intractable seizures. General study findings and limits: HCMV serostatus was not known, and viral specificity came from CDR3 similarity only.

Surgery cases with the highest brain T cell transcript signatures were chosen for sequencing. TCRdb keeps only in-frame clones here, not all; method: immunoSEQ multiplex PCR. The sample has tens of thousands of clones; around 93% are singletons. The V and J genes are TRBV9 and TRBJ2-1; 11 nucleotides agree with TRBD2. Sequences were derived from peripheral blood, sampled at surgery. The origin of this receptor is a boy in the first two years of life with tuberous sclerosis and intractable seizures. The CDR3 here is CASSVLAGGPLREQFF. CDR3 nucleotides: TGTGCCAGCAGCGTATTAGCGGGAGGGCCGTTGAGGGAGCAGTTCTTC. Based on the CDR3 plus reference TRBV9 and TRBJ2-1, the full variable domain is DSGVTQTPKHLITATGQRVTLRCSPRSGDLSVYWYQQSLDQGLQFLIQYYNGEERAKGNILERFSAQQFPDLHSELNLSSLELGDSALYFCASSVLAGGPLREQFFGPGTRLTVL.